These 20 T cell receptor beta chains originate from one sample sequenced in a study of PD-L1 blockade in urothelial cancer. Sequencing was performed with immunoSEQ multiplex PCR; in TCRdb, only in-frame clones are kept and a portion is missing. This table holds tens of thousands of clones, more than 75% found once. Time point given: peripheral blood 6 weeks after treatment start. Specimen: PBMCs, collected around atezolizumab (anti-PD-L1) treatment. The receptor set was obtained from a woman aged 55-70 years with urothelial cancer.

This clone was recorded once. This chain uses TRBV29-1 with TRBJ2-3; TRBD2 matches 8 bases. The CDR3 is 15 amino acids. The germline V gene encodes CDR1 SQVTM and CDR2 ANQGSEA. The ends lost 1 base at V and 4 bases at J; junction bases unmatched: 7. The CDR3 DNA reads TGCAGCGTTGAAGTGTTAGCGGGACGCCCAGATACGCAGTATTTT. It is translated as CSVEVLAGRPDTQYF.

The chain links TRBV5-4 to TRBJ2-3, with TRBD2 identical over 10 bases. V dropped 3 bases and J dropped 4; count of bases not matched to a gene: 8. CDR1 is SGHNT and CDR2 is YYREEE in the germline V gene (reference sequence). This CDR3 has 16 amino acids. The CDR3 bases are TGTGCCAGCAGCTCGAAGCGGGAGGGCCCGGCAGATACGCAGTATTTT. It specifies CASSSKREGPADTQYF.

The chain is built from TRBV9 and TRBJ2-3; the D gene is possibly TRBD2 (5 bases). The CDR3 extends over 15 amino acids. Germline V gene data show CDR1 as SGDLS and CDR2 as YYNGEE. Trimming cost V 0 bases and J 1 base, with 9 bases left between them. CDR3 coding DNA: TGTGCCAGCAGCGTAGCCGGGATCGGCACAGATACGCAGTATTTT. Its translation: CASSVAGIGTDTQYF.

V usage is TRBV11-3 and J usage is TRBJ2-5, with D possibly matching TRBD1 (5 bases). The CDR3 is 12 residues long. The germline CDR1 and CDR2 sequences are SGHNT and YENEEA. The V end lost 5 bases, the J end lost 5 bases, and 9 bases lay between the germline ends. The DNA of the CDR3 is TGTGCCAGCAGCCAGGGTGGGGAGACCCAGTACTTC. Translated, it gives CASSQGGETQYF.

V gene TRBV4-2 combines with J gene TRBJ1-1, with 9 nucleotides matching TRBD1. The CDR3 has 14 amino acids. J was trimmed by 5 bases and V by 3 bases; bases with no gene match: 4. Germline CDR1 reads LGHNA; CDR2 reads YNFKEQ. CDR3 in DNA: TGTGCCAGCAGCCACCGTGACAGGGGGACTGAAGCTTTCTTT. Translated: CASSHRDRGTEAFF.

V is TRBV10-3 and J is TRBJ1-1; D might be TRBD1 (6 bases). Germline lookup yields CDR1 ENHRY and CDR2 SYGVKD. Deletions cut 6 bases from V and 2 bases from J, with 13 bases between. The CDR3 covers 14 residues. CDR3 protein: CAIRTGTTNTEAFF. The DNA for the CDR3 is TGTGCCATCAGAACAGGGACCACCAACACTGAAGCTTTCTTT.

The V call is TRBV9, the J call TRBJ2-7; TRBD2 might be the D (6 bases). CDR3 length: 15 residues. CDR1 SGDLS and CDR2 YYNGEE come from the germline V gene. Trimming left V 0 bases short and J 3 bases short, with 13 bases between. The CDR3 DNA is TGTGCCAGCAGCGTAGGAGCGACTAGGGACTACGAGCAGTACTTC. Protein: CASSVGATRDYEQYF.

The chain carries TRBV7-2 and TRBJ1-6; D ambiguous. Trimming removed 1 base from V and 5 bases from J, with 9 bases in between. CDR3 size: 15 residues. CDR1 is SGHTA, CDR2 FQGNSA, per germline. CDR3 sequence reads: CASSLDRVDNSPLHF. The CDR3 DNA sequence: TGTGCCAGCAGCTTAGATCGGGTAGATAATTCACCCCTCCACTTT. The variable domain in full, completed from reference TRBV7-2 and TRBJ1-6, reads GAGVSQSPSNKVTEKGKDVELRCDPISGHTALYWYRQSLGQGLEFLIYFQGNSAPDKSGLPSDRFSAERTGGSVSTLTIQRTQQEDSAVYLCASSLDRVDNSPLHFGNGTRLTVT.

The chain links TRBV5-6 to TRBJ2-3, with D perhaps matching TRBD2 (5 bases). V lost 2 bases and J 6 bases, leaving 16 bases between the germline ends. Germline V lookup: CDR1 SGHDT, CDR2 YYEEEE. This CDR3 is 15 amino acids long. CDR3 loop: CASSFPSWRVDTQYF. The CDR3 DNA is TGTGCCAGCAGCTTTCCTTCCTGGCGGGTTGATACGCAGTATTTT.

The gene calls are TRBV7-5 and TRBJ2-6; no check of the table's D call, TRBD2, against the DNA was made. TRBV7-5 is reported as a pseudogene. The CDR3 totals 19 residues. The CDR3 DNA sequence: TGTGCCAGAAGCCCAAGACTAGCGGGCCTACGGACGGGGGCCAACGTCCTGACTTTC. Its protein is CARSPRLAGLRTGANVLTF.

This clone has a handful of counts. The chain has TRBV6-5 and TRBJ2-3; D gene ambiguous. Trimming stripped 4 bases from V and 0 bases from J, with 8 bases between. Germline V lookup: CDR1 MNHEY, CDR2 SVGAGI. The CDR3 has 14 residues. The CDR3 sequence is CASSSPPSTDTQYF. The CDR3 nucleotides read TGTGCCAGCAGTTCCCCCCCTAGCACAGATACGCAGTATTTT.

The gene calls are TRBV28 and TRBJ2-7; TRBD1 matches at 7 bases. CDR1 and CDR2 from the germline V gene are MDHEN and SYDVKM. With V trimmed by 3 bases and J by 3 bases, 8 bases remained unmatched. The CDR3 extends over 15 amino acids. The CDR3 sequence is CASSFRLGDSYEQYF. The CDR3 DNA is TGTGCCAGCAGTTTCCGGCTAGGGGACAGCTACGAGCAGTACTTC.

CDR3 nucleotide sequence: TGTGCCAGCAGCTTAAATAGGGGTTACGAGCAGTACTTC. Amino acids: CASSLNRGYEQYF. This chain joins TRBV11-3 and TRBJ2-7; weak D call: TRBD1 (5 bases). This CDR3 is 13 amino acids long. Trimming cost V 2 bases and J 4 bases, with 9 bases left between them. Germline loops: CDR1 SGHNT, CDR2 YENEEA.

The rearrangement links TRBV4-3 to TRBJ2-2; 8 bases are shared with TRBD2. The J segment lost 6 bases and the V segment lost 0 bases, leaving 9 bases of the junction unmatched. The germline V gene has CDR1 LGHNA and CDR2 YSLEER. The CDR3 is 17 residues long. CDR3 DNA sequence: TGCGCCAGCAGCCAAGATGGGGTCGGGGGGGCCCCCGGGGAGCTGTTTTTT. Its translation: CASSQDGVGGAPGELFF.

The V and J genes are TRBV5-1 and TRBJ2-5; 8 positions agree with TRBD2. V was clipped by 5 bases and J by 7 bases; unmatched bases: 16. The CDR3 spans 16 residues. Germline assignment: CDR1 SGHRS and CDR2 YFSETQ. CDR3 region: CASSPVLSGGSGTQYF. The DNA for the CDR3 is TGCGCCAGCAGTCCCGTTTTAAGCGGGGGCTCAGGGACCCAGTACTTC.

CDR3 nucleotides: TGTGCCAGCAGTGCGGGACAGGCCCCCTACACCTTC. It yields the protein CASSAGQAPYTF. The chain employs TRBV6-1 and TRBJ1-2; 8 bases align to TRBD1. Germline V gives CDR1 MNHNS, CDR2 SASEGT. The CDR3 is 12 residues long. Unmatched junction bases numbered 5, after V lost 4 bases and J lost 10 bases.

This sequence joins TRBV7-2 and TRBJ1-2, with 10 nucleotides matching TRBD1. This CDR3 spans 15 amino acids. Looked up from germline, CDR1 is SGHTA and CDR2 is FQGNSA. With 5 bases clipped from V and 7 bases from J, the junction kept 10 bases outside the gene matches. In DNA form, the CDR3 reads TGTGCCAGCAGCCTCGACAGGGGGCTTTCGAGTGGCTACACCTTC. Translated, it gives CASSLDRGLSSGYTF.

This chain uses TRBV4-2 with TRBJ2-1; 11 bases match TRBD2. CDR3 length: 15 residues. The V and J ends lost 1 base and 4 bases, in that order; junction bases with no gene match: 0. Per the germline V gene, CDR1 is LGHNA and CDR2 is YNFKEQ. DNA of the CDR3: TGTGCCAGCAGCCAAGTAGCGGGGGGGTACAATGAGCAGTTCTTC. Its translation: CASSQVAGGYNEQFF.

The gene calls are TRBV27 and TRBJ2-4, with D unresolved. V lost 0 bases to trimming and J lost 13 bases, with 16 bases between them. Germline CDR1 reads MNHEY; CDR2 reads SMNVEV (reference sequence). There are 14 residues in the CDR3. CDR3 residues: CASSLSGRAGRQYF. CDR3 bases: TGTGCCAGCAGTTTATCTGGGCGTGCCGGTCGGCAGTACTTC.

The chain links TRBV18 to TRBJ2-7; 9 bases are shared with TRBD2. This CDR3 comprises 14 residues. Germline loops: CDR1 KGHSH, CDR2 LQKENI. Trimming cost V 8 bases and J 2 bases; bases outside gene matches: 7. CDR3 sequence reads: CASVGGRGTYEQYF. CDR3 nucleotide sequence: TGTGCCAGCGTAGGCGGGAGGGGAACCTACGAGCAGTACTTC. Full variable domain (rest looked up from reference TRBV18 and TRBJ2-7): NAGVMQNPRHLVRRRGQEARLRCSPMKGHSHVYWYRQLPEEGLKFMVYLQKENIIDESGMPKERFSAEFPKEGPSILRIQQVVRGDSAAYFCASVGGRGTYEQYFGPGTRLTVT.